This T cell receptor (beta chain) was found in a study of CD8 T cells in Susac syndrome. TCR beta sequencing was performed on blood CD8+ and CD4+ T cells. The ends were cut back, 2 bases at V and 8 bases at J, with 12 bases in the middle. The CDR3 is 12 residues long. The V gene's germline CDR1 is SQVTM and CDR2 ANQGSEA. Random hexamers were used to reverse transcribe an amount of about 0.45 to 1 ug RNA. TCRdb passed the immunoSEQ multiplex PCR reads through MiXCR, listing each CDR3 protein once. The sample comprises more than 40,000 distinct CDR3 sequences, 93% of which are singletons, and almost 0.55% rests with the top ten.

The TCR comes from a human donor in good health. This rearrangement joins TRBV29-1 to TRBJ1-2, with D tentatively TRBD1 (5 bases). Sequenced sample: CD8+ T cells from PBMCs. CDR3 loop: CSVEWTKEGYTF. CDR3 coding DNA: TGCAGCGTTGAATGGACAAAGGAAGGCTACACCTTC. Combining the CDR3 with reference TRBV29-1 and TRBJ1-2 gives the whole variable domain SAVISQKPSRDICQRGTSLTIQCQVDSQVTMMFWYRQQPGQSLTLIATANQGSEATYESGFVIDKFPISRPNLTFSTLTVSNMSPEDSSIYLCSVEWTKEGYTFGSGTRLTVV.